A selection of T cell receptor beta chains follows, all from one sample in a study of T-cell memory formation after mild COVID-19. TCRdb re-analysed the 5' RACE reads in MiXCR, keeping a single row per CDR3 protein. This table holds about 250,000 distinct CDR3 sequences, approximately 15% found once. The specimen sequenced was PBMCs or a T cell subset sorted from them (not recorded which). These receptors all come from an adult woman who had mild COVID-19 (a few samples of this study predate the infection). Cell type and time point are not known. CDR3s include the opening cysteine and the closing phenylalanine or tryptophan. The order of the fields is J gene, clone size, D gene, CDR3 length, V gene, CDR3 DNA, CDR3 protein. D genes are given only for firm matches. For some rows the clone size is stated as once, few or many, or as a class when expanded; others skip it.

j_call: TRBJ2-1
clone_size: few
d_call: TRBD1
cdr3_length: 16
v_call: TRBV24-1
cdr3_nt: TGTGCCACCAGTGATTTGACGGGGACAGGGTTGGATGAGCAGTTCTTC
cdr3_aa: CATSDLTGTGLDEQFF

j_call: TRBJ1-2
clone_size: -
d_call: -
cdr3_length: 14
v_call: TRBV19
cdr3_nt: TGTGCCAGTAGTGAGGTAATCTGGGGGAGCGGCTACACCTTC
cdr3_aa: CASSEVIWGSGYTF

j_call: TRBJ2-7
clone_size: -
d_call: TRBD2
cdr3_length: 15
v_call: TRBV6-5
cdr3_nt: TGTGCCAGCAGTCGGACTAGCGGGAGAGGCTACGAGCAGTACTTC
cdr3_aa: CASSRTSGRGYEQYF

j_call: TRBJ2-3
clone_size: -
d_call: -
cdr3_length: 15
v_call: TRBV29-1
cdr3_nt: TGCAGCGTTCGCAGGGATCCCTCGAGCACAGATACGCAGTATTTT
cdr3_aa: CSVRRDPSSTDTQYF

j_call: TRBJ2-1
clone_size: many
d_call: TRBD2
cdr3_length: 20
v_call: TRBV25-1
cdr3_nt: TGTGCCAGCAGTGAATCGGGCCTTCTAGCGGGGGGGAGCTCCTACAATGAGCAGTTCTTC
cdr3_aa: CASSESGLLAGGSSYNEQFF

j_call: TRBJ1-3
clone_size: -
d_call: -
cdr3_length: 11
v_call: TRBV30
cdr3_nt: TGTGCCTGGAGCGGGGGAAACACCATATATTTT
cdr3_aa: CAWSGGNTIYF

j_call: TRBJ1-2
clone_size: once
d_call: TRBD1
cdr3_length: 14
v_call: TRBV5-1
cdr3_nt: TGCGCCAGCAGCCCGTACAGGGGGGCATCGGGCTACACCTTC
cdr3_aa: CASSPYRGASGYTF

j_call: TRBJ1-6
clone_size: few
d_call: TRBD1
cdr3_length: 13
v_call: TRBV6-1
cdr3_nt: TGTGCCAGCGTTGGACAGGCTTACTCACCCCTCCACTTT
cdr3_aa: CASVGQAYSPLHF

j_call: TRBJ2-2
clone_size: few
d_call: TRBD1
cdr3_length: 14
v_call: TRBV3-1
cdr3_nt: TGTGCCAGCAGCCCCCGGGACAGGGAACGGGAGCTGTTTTTT
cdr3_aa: CASSPRDRERELFF

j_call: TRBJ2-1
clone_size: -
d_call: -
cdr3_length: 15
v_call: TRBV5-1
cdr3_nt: TGCGCCAGCAGCTTGGATGGGGGGGCATTGTATGAGCAGTTCTTC
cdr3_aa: CASSLDGGALYEQFF

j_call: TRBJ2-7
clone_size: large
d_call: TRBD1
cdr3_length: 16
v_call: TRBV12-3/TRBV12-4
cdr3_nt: TGTGCCAGCAGTCCAGCCGGGACAGGGTTTCTCTACGAGCAGTACTTC
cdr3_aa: CASSPAGTGFLYEQYF

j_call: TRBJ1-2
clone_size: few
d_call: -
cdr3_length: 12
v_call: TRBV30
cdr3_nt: TGTGCCTGGAAGGGGGGATCCTATGGCTACACCTTC
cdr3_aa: CAWKGGSYGYTF

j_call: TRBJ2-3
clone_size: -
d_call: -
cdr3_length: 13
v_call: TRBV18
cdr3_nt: TGTGCCAGCTCACCAGAACAAACAGATACGCAGTATTTT
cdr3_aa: CASSPEQTDTQYF

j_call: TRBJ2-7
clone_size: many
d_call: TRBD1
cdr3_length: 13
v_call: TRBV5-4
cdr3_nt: TGTGCCAGCAGCTTGACAGGGGACTACGAGCAGTACTTC
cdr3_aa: CASSLTGDYEQYF

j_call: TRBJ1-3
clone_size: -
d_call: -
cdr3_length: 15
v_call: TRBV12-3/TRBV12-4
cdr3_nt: TGTGCCAGCAGTTCCGCGTTGAAGGCTGGAAACACCATATATTTT
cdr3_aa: CASSSALKAGNTIYF

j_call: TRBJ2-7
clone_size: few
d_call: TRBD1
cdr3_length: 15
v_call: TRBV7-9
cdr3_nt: TGTGCCAGCAGCTCCGACAGGGGGAGCTCCTACGAGCAGTACTTC
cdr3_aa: CASSSDRGSSYEQYF

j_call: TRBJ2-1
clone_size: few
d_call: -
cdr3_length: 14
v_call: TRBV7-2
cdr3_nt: TGTGCCAGCAGCTCTTCAGGGTACTTTGATGAGCAGTTCTTC
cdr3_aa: CASSSSGYFDEQFF

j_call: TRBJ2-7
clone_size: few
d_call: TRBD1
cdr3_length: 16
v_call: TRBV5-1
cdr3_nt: TGCGCCAGCAGCATGTTGATCGGACAGGGGGCGTACGAGCAGTACTTC
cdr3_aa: CASSMLIGQGAYEQYF

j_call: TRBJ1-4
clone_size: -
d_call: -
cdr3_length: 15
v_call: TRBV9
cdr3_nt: TGTGCCAGCAGCGTAGAACCCACCGGACGTGAAAAACTGTTTTTT
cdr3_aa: CASSVEPTGREKLFF

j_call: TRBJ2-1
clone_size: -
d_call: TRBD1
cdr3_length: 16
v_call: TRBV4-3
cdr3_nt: TGCGCCAGCAGCCAAGAGCCAGGGGGCGTCAAGAATGAGCAGTTCTTC
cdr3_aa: CASSQEPGGVKNEQFF

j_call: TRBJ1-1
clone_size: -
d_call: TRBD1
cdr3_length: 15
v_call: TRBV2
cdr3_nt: TGTGCCAGCAACGACAGGGGGCTGTCGGGCACTGAAGCTTTCTTT
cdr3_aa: CASNDRGLSGTEAFF

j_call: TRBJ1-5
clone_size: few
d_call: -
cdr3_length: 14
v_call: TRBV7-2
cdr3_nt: TGTGCCAGCAGCTGGACAGCTAGCAATCAGCCCCAGCATTTT
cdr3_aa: CASSWTASNQPQHF